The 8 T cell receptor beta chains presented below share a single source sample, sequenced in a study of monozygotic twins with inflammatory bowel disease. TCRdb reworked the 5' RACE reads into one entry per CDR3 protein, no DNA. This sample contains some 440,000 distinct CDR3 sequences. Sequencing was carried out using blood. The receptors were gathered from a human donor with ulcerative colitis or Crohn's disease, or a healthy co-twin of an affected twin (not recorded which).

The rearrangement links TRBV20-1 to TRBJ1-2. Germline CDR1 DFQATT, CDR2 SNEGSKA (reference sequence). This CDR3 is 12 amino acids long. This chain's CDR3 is CSARSQPPGYTF.

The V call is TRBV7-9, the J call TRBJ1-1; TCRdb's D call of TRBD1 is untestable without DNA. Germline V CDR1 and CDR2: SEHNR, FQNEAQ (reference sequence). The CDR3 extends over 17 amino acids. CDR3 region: CASSSSDRGPPNTEAFF.

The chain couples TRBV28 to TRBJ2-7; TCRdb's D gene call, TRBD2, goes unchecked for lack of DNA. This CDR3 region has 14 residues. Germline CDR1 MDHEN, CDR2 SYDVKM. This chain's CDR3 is CASKTSGARYEQYF.

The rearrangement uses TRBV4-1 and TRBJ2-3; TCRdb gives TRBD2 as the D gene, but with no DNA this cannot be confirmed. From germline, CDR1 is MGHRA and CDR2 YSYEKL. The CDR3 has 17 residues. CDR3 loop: CASSRSISGGITDTQYF.

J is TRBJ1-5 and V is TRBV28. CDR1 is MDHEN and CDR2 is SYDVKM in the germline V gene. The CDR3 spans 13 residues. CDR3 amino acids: CASSLRSYQPQHF.

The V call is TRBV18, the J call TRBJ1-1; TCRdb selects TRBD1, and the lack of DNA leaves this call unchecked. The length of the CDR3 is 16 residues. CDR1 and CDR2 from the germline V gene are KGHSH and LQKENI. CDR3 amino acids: CASSPPGQGANTEAFF.

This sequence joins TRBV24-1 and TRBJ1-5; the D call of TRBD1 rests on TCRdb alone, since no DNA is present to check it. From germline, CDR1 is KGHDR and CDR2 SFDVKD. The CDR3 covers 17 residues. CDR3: CATSDSRTGGRNQPQHF.

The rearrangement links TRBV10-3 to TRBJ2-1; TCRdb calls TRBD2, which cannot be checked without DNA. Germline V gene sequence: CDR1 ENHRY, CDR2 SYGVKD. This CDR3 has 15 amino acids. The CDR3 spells CAISSPGLSGNEQFF.